One sample yielded the 20 T cell receptor beta chains listed below, sequenced in a study of CD8 T cells in ankylosing spondylitis. Study-level findings and limits: In ankylosing spondylitis blood, a motif of roughly eight highly homologous TCR beta variants appeared characteristic.

Each CDR3 protein is one row after TCRdb ran MiXCR on the 5' RACE reads. Of 300,000 to 400,000 distinct CDR3 sequences listed, 20% to 25% are singletons. These receptors' targets are unknown. The sequenced material came from blood, either unsorted or a sorted T cell fraction (not recorded which). These receptors were collected from a male donor with ankylosing spondylitis.

This clonotype was observed once. V gene TRBV5-1 combines with J gene TRBJ2-7; D is undetermined. The CDR3 consists of 15 residues. Looked up from germline, CDR1 is SGHRS and CDR2 is YFSETQ. V lost 0 bases and J 2 bases, leaving 12 bases between the germline ends. The CDR3 DNA reads TGCGCCAGCAGCTTGGCCTGGTCGCGGACCTACGAGCAGTACTTC. As protein: CASSLAWSRTYEQYF.

This clonotype was seen ten or more times. This chain joins TRBV2 and TRBJ2-3; D gene uncertain. This CDR3 has 14 residues. Germline loops: CDR1 SNHLY, CDR2 FYNNEI. Trimming left V 8 bases short and J 2 bases short, with 14 bases between. CDR3 sequence reads: CASRPNESTDTQYF. The DNA for the CDR3 is TGTGCCAGCCGACCTAATGAGTCCACAGATACGCAGTATTTT.

This clonotype was counted only a few times. DNA of the CDR3: TGCAGTGCCCAAACGTCGGGGATCCGGCATTCACCCCTCCACTTT. Translating it yields CSAQTSGIRHSPLHF. The V and J genes are TRBV20-1 and TRBJ1-6, with no clear D. Deletions cut 6 bases from V and 8 bases from J, with 20 bases between. Germline V gene data show CDR1 as DFQATT and CDR2 as SNEGSKA (reference sequence). This CDR3 is 15 amino acids long.

This clonotype has just a few counts. The V call is TRBV4-2, the J call TRBJ2-7; TRBD2 agrees at 8 bases. V dropped 3 bases and J dropped 2; count of bases not matched to a gene: 6. Germline CDR1 LGHNA, CDR2 YNFKEQ. The CDR3 is 15 amino acids. DNA for the CDR3: TGTGCCAGCAGCCAGACACTAGCGGTAACCTACGAGCAGTACTTC. This codes for CASSQTLAVTYEQYF.

This clonotype occurred a few times. The rearrangement links TRBV6-2 or TRBV6-3 to TRBJ1-5; D gene ambiguous. The V gene lost 7 bases and the J gene lost 3 bases, with 13 bases spanning the gap. This CDR3 is 14 amino acids long. Germline lookup yields CDR1 MNHEY and CDR2 SVGEGT. Here the CDR3 DNA reads TGTGCCAGCACTGACGCGGGGATCAATCAGCCCCAGCATTTT. Translated: CASTDAGINQPQHF.

V usage is TRBV27 and J usage is TRBJ2-1; D might be TRBD2 (6 bases). Germline V CDR1 and CDR2: MNHEY, SMNVEV (reference sequence). V lost 6 bases to trimming and J lost 10 bases, with 16 bases between them. CDR3 size: 13 residues. This chain's CDR3 is CASRHAGSGEQFF. In DNA, the CDR3 is TGTGCCAGCAGGCACGCGGGTAGCGGAGAGCAGTTCTTC.

This clonotype was seen ten or more times. The rearrangement uses TRBV10-3 and TRBJ2-7; TRBD2 matches at 9 bases. The CDR3 spans 14 residues. V lost 6 bases and J lost 5; bases outside the gene matches: 8. Germline CDR1 is ENHRY and CDR2 is SYGVKD. The CDR3: CAIRLRTSDDEQYF. CDR3 coding DNA: TGTGCCATCAGACTCCGGACTAGCGACGACGAGCAGTACTTC.

The chain uses TRBV30 and TRBJ1-2; D ambiguous. This CDR3 is 11 amino acids long. CDR1 is GTSNPN, CDR2 SVGIG, per germline (reference sequence). With 2 bases removed from V and 6 bases from J, the gap between germline ends came to 7 bases. The CDR3 loop is CAWSYGNGYTF. The CDR3 DNA sequence: TGTGCCTGGAGTTATGGAAATGGCTACACCTTC.

J is TRBJ2-2 and V is TRBV5-1; 7 bases line up with TRBD2. J lost 1 base, V lost 3 bases, and 6 bases had no gene match. Germline V lookup: CDR1 SGHRS, CDR2 YFSETQ. This CDR3 region has 16 residues. The CDR3 reads CASSYHGGGNTGELFF. As DNA, the CDR3 is TGCGCCAGCAGCTACCATGGCGGGGGGAACACCGGGGAGCTGTTTTTT.

The chain employs TRBV15 and TRBJ1-5, with 10 bases aligning to TRBD1. J was trimmed by 4 bases and V by 6 bases; bases with no gene match: 9. The CDR3 is made up of 16 amino acids. Germline V gene data show CDR1 as LNHNV and CDR2 as YYDKDF (reference sequence). CDR3 coding DNA: TGTGCCACCAGGGTAGTAGGGACAGGGGAAAATCAGCCCCAGCATTTT. Translation gives CATRVVGTGENQPQHF. Full variable domain (remainder filled in from reference TRBV15 and TRBJ1-5): DAMVIQNPRYQVTQFGKPVTLSCSQTLNHNVMYWYQQKSSQAPKLLFHYYDKDFNNEADTPDNFQSRRPNTSFCFLDIRSPGLGDTAMYLCATRVVGTGENQPQHFGDGTRLSIL.

This clonotype was observed many times. The J gene is TRBJ1-6, the V gene TRBV9; D call uncertain. The length of the CDR3 is 15 residues. Germline V CDR1 and CDR2: SGDLS, YYNGEE. V lost 0 bases, J lost 7 bases, and 11 bases lay in between. CDR3 amino acids: CASSVADVVNSPLHF. CDR3 nucleotides: TGTGCCAGCAGCGTAGCTGACGTAGTCAATTCACCCCTCCACTTT.

This clonotype was observed a handful of times. The CDR3 sequence: CASSVRLADTGELFF. CDR3 sequence (DNA): TGTGCCAGCAGCGTCCGGCTAGCGGACACCGGGGAGCTGTTTTTT. The rearrangement links TRBV9 to TRBJ2-2, with 7 nucleotides matching TRBD2. Germline-derived CDR1 and CDR2 are SGDLS and YYNGEE. The CDR3 contains 15 residues. V was pared by 2 bases and J by 3 bases, with 4 bases of the junction left unmatched.

Only a few counts were recorded for this clonotype. The gene calls are TRBV7-8 and TRBJ2-7; D not certain. CDR1 SGHVS and CDR2 FQNEAQ come from the germline V gene. V was pared by 5 bases and J by 2 bases, with 19 bases between. CDR3 size: 16 residues. The CDR3 DNA sequence: TGTGCCAGCAGCCCCCTCACGGCCAGCCAGACCTACGAGCAGTACTTC. Protein: CASSPLTASQTYEQYF.

This chain joins TRBV5-1 and TRBJ2-7, with 10 positions matching TRBD2. Germline V gives CDR1 SGHRS, CDR2 YFSETQ. CDR3 length equals 16 residues. Trimming removed 1 base from V and 0 bases from J; junction bases left unmatched: 4. In DNA, the CDR3 is TGCGCCAGCAGCTTGATCGGGACTAGCGCCTCCTACGAGCAGTACTTC. The encoded protein is CASSLIGTSASYEQYF. The full variable domain, with the rest looked up from reference TRBV5-1 and TRBJ2-7, is KAGVTQTPRYLIKTRGQQVTLSCSPISGHRSVSWYQQTPGQGLQFLFEYFSETQRNKGNFPGRFSGRQFSNSRSEMNVSTLELGDSALYLCASSLIGTSASYEQYFGPGTRLTVT.

Only one count was recorded for this clonotype. This chain uses TRBV20-1 with TRBJ1-4; unclear D gene. Trimming pared 5 bases from V and 3 bases from J, leaving 10 bases between. The CDR3 runs to 13 residues. Germline CDR1 is DFQATT and CDR2 is SNEGSKA (reference sequence). DNA for the CDR3: TGCAGTGCTTTACGTCGGGCTAATGAAAAACTGTTTTTT. Its translation is CSALRRANEKLFF.

The chain recombines TRBV20-1 with TRBJ2-1, with D tentatively TRBD2 (6 bases). The ends were cut back, 6 bases at V and 8 bases at J, with 23 bases in the middle. CDR1 and CDR2 from the germline V gene are DFQATT and SNEGSKA (reference sequence). The CDR3 is 15 amino acids. Here the CDR3 DNA reads TGCAGTGCCCTCTCTGGGCGGGAAGCCCTAGATGAGCAGTTCTTC. Protein: CSALSGREALDEQFF.

This chain links TRBV20-1 with TRBJ2-1, with 12 bases aligning to TRBD2. Germline loops: CDR1 DFQATT, CDR2 SNEGSKA (reference sequence). The trim removed 4 bases at V and 3 bases at J, leaving 13 bases unmatched. This CDR3 spans 18 amino acids. In DNA form, the CDR3 reads TGCAGTGCTACCAAACTAGCGGGAGGCCCTAGTTTCTACAATGAGCAGTTCTTC. It is translated as CSATKLAGGPSFYNEQFF.

This clonotype occurred a few times. This chain connects TRBV20-1 to TRBJ1-4, with 10 bases matching TRBD1. Germline V gene lookup returns CDR1 DFQATT and CDR2 SNEGSKA (reference sequence). The CDR3 loop spans 14 amino acids. Germline trimming cut 6 bases from V and 6 bases from J; bases unmatched to any gene: 7. The DNA of the CDR3 is TGCAGTGCCCACTACGACAGGGGGCATGAAAAACTGTTTTTT. This codes for CSAHYDRGHEKLFF.

This clonotype was detected a few times. The chain joins TRBV7-2 to TRBJ2-7; D is uncertain. The V end lost 1 base, the J end lost 3 bases, and 7 bases lay between the germline ends. The CDR3 contains 13 residues. Germline V gene data show CDR1 as SGHTA and CDR2 as FQGNSA. The CDR3 protein is CASSLEGFYEQYF. The CDR3 bases are TGTGCCAGCAGCTTAGAGGGATTCTACGAGCAGTACTTC.

This clonotype showed up just a few times. This sequence joins TRBV12-3 or TRBV12-4 and TRBJ2-1; D is undetermined. The CDR3 sequence is 15 residues long. V was clipped by 1 base and J by 7 bases, with 14 bases between them. The DNA of the CDR3 is TGTGCCAGCAGTTTAGAACTAACGGTGGGGAATGAGCAGTTCTTC. Protein product: CASSLELTVGNEQFF.